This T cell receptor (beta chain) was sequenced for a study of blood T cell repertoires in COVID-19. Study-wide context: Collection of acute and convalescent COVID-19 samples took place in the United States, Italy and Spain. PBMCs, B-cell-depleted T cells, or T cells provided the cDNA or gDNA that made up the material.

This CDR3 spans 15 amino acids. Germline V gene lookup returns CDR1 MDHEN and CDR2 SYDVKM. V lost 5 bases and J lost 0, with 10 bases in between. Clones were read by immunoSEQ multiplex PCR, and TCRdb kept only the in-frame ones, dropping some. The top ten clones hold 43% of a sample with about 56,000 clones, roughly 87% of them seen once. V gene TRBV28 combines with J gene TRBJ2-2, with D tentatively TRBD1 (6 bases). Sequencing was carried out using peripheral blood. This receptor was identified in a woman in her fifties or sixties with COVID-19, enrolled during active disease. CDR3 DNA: TGTGCCAGCAGTCTCCCAGGGGCGAACACCGGGGAGCTGTTTTTT. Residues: CASSLPGANTGELFF.